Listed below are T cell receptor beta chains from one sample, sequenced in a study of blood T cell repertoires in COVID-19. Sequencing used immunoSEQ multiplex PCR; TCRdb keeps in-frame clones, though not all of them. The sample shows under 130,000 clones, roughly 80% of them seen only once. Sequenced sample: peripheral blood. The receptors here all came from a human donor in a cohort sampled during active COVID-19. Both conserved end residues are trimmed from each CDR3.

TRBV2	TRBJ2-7	ASRGGPYEQY
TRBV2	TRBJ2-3	ASSLASSGTDTQY
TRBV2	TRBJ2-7	ASTGAGVYEQY
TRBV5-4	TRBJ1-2	ASSLEQLTYGYT
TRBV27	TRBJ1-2	ASRRDRGLSNYGYT
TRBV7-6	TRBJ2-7	ASSLPGQGGEQY
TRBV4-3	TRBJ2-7	ASSPSWDIYEQY
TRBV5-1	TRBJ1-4	ASSLGGPGEKLF
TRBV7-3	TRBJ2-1	ASSQGTSGLPYNEQF
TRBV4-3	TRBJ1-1	ASSQDSRGTEAF
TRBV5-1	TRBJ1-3	ASRNTPGGNTIY
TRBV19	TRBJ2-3	ASSPGGTDTQY
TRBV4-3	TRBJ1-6	ASSQVRSSPSYNSPLH
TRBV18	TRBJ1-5	ASSSQGTGQPQH
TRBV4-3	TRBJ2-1	ASSQDSGGPSEQF
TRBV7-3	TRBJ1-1	ASSRQVNTEAF
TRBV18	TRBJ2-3	ASSLWDGSEGTQY
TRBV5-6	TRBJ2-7	ASTRAGIYEQY
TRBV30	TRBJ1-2	AASFRRGGYT
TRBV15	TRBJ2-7	ATSRDRGSVEQY